These 14 T cell receptor beta chains were all obtained from the same sample, sequenced in a study of graft-versus-host responses after intestinal transplantation. The assay was immunoSEQ multiplex PCR, and TCRdb's table has in-frame clones only and misses some. The sample has around 25,000 clones, 80% to 90% seen once; the top ten hold more than 0.75%. Material: PBMCs, obtained around 440 days after intestinal transplant. The receptors here all came from a human patient who received an intestinal transplant, so some T cells may come from the graft donor.

V gene TRBV10-3 combines with J gene TRBJ2-7; possibly TRBD2 for D (5 bases). The CDR3 runs 13 residues. Germline-derived CDR1 and CDR2 are ENHRY and SYGVKD. The V and J ends lost 5 bases and 5 bases respectively, with 13 bases between them. For the CDR3, the DNA is TGTGCCATCAGTTCCCGGGATTCGAACGAGCAGTACTTC. This encodes CAISSRDSNEQYF.

The J gene is TRBJ2-7, the V gene TRBV6-5; D is perhaps TRBD1 or TRBD2 (5 bases each). CDR3 length: 13 amino acids. V lost 5 bases and J lost 5, with 13 bases in between. In germline, CDR1 is MNHEY, CDR2 SVGAGI. The CDR3 DNA reads as TGTGCCAGCAGTGAATGGGGGTGGGACGAGCAGTACTTC. Translation gives CASSEWGWDEQYF.

This clone was observed a few times. Compared with germline, one end of the junction differs, possibly owing to a read error. The chain combines TRBV10-2 with TRBJ1-2; D ambiguous. Germline loops: CDR1 WSHSY, CDR2 SAAADI. CDR3 length: 16 residues. CDR3 sequence: CASSDVSPRKQYGHTF. The CDR3 DNA sequence: TGCGCCAGCAGTGACGTCAGCCCGCGTAAGCAATATGGCCACACCTTC.

J is TRBJ1-2 and V is TRBV5-1, with a tentative D call TRBD1 (5 bases). Germline V gene sequence: CDR1 SGHRS, CDR2 YFSETQ. This CDR3 contains 14 residues. V was cut by 0 bases and J by 8 bases, with 14 bases left in between. CDR3 DNA sequence: TGCGCCAGCAGCTTGGCCGGAAGGGGCGGCGGCTACACCTTC. Translated, it gives CASSLAGRGGGYTF.

V gene TRBV14 combines with J gene TRBJ2-1; D is uncertain. From germline, CDR1 is SGHDN and CDR2 FVKESK. Trimming removed 5 bases from V and 9 bases from J, with 29 bases in between. The CDR3 has 18 amino acids. Here the CDR3 reads CASSKAKPLVGFIFEQFF. The DNA for the CDR3 is TGTGCCAGCAGCAAGGCCAAGCCCCTAGTGGGCTTTATCTTTGAGCAGTTCTTC.

This clone was detected only once. This chain links TRBV15 with TRBJ2-5; perhaps D is TRBD1 or TRBD2 (6 bases each). The V gene's germline CDR1 is LNHNV and CDR2 YYDKDF (reference sequence). The CDR3 contains 18 residues. Trimming pared 0 bases from V and 3 bases from J, leaving 20 bases between. The CDR3 DNA is TGTGCCACCAGCAGAGATCTTTTTCGTCTTAGGGGGGAAGAGACCCAGTACTTC. This gives the protein CATSRDLFRLRGEETQYF.

This clone was recorded once. J is TRBJ2-7 and V is TRBV7-6; perhaps D is TRBD1 or TRBD2 (5 bases each). This CDR3 has 14 residues. The germline gives CDR1 SGHVS, CDR2 FNYEAQ. The V end was cut by 1 base, the J end by 2 bases, with 9 bases between. CDR3 bases: TGTGCCAGCAGCTTAGGGGACGGTACCTACGAGCAGTACTTC. Its protein product is CASSLGDGTYEQYF.

The chain combines TRBV29-1 with TRBJ2-7, with a possible D match to TRBD2 (6 bases). Looked up from germline, CDR1 is SQVTM and CDR2 is ANQGSEA. Deletions cut 8 bases from V and 2 bases from J, with 16 bases between. The length of the CDR3 is 13 residues. The CDR3 DNA follows: TGCAGCCCCCCTCAGGACTACACCTACGAGCAGTACTTC. Translation: CSPPQDYTYEQYF.

The chain combines TRBV5-8 with TRBJ2-1, with TRBD2 as a possible D gene (6 bases). The CDR3 length is 17 residues. Deletions cut 0 bases from V and 7 bases from J, with 20 bases between. CDR1 is SGHTS and CDR2 is YDEGEE in the germline V gene. CDR3 amino acids: CASSLARKEGRTNEQFF. In DNA, the CDR3 is TGTGCCAGCAGCTTGGCCAGAAAGGAGGGGCGAACTAATGAGCAGTTCTTC.

The CDR3 loop is CASSYSGHPVPGELFF. CDR3 DNA: TGTGCCAGCAGTTACTCTGGACATCCGGTCCCCGGGGAGCTGTTTTTT. The chain combines TRBV6-5 with TRBJ2-2; tentatively, D is TRBD1 (5 bases). Germline V gives CDR1 MNHEY, CDR2 SVGAGI. V was cut by 0 bases and J by 6 bases, with 14 bases left in between. This CDR3 comprises 16 residues.

DNA for the CDR3: TGTGCCAGCAGCCCCGGACTAGCGGCCACAGATACGCAGTATTTT. It yields the protein CASSPGLAATDTQYF. J is TRBJ2-3 and V is TRBV11-3; 10 bases fit TRBD2. The CDR3 totals 15 residues. Germline V gives CDR1 SGHNT, CDR2 YENEEA. V gave up 5 bases and J gave up 2 bases; unmatched junction bases: 4. Full variable domain (missing parts from reference TRBV11-3 and TRBJ2-3): EAGVVQSPRYKIIEKKQPVAFWCNPISGHNTLYWYLQNLGQGPELLIRYENEEAVDDSQLPKDRFSAERLKGVDSTLKIQPAELGDSAVYLCASSPGLAATDTQYFGPGTRLTVL.

The J gene is TRBJ2-1, the V gene TRBV5-1, with TRBD2 identical over 14 bases. The ends lost 2 bases at V and 4 bases at J; junction bases unmatched: 2. Germline V gives CDR1 SGHRS, CDR2 YFSETQ. The CDR3 is made up of 16 amino acids. In nucleotides, the CDR3 is TGCGCCAGCAGCTTAGGGACTAGCGGGAGTTACAATGAGCAGTTCTTC. Translation: CASSLGTSGSYNEQFF.

With respect to this clone: The same CDR3 is also encoded by other DNA sequences in this sample. The chain couples TRBV7-9 to TRBJ1-5; tentatively, D is TRBD1 (5 bases). The CDR3 runs 15 residues. V lost 5 bases and J lost 6, with 17 bases in between. CDR1 is SEHNR and CDR2 is FQNEAQ in the germline V gene (reference sequence). CDR3 in DNA: TGTGCCAGCAGCGGAGGTCGGGGGGGGATTCAGCCCCAGCATTTT. This sequence encodes CASSGGRGGIQPQHF.

A few counts support this clone. The chain recombines TRBV6-1 with TRBJ1-1, with D maybe TRBD1 (6 bases). This CDR3 has 16 amino acids. The germline V gene has CDR1 MNHNS and CDR2 SASEGT. V gave up 1 base and J gave up 6 bases, with 18 bases separating them. The CDR3 sequence is CASSEGRWTDQAEAFF. Written as DNA, the CDR3 is TGTGCCAGCAGTGAAGGGCGATGGACAGATCAAGCTGAAGCTTTCTTT.